The 25 T cell receptor beta chains listed next were all sequenced from one sample in a study of regulatory T cells in long-lasting Graves disease. Time point noted: persistent/refractory GD, antithyroid drugs over 5 years with positive TRAb. After RNA was extracted from PBMCs, the TCR library was made from it. The authors built TCR beta libraries using iRepertoire HTBI primers and Arm-PCR of CDR3 regions. Each CDR3 protein gets one entry after TCRdb re-called the multiplex PCR reads with MiXCR. Counted here are around 430,000 distinct CDR3 sequences, approximately 23% occurring once; the ten biggest clones make up over 10%. This sample comprised peripheral blood mononuclear cells (PBMCs), obtained when the disease was refractory, from a patient treated with antithyroid drugs. These receptors were obtained from a female donor with Graves disease.

The genes are TRBV19 and TRBJ1-2, with TRBD1 identical over 8 bases. CDR1 LNHDA and CDR2 SQIVND come from the germline V gene (reference sequence). The CDR3 is 16 amino acids. J gave up 7 bases and V 3 bases, and 13 bases lay outside the gene matches. Here the CDR3 DNA reads TGTGCCAGTAGTATCACCCCCCGCGACAGGGGATCTGGCTACACCTTC. This gives the protein CASSITPRDRGSGYTF. Based on the CDR3 plus reference TRBV19 and TRBJ1-2, the full variable domain is DGGITQSPKYLFRKEGQNVTLSCEQNLNHDAMYWYRQDPGQGLRLIYYSQIVNDFQKGDIAEGYSVSREKKESFPLTVTSAQKNPTAFYLCASSITPRDRGSGYTFGSGTRLTVV.

This clonotype was seen only a few times. The chain uses TRBV9 and TRBJ2-7; 10 bases are a match to TRBD1. Germline CDR1 is SGDLS and CDR2 is YYNGEE. The CDR3 contains 15 residues. V shed 0 bases, J shed 6 bases, and the junction held 6 bases outside the gene matches. The CDR3 nucleotides read TGTGCCAGCAGCGTAGTCGGGACAGGGGCAGGCGAGCAGTACTTC. Protein sequence: CASSVVGTGAGEQYF.

The chain joins TRBV9 to TRBJ1-4; D unresolved. Trimming pared 7 bases from V and 3 bases from J, leaving 16 bases between. CDR1 and CDR2 (germline): SGDLS, YYNGEE. The CDR3 consists of 15 residues. As DNA, the CDR3 is TGTGCCAGCGGCGCCTCGGGCCACTCTAATGAAAAACTGTTTTTT. Its protein product is CASGASGHSNEKLFF.

The genes are TRBV11-2 and TRBJ2-4, with D perhaps TRBD2 (7 bases). This CDR3 spans 17 amino acids. Looked up from germline, CDR1 is SGHAT and CDR2 is FQNNGV. V dropped 0 bases and J dropped 5 bases, with 17 bases sitting between them. The CDR3 DNA reads TGTGCCAGCAGCTTAGAGGTTGGGGGGGGCCCCCAAAACATTCAGTACTTC. Protein sequence: CASSLEVGGGPQNIQYF.

The chain recombines TRBV9 with TRBJ2-7; D is tentatively TRBD1 or TRBD2 (6 bases each). CDR1 SGDLS and CDR2 YYNGEE come from the germline V gene. Trimming shortened V by 4 bases and J by 7 bases, and 18 bases separated the two germline ends. The length of the CDR3 is 14 residues. CDR3 in amino acids: CASSTTGGPREQYF. The CDR3 DNA reads TGTGCCAGCAGCACCACCGGGGGCCCGAGAGAGCAGTACTTC.

This clonotype was counted at least ten times. This rearrangement joins TRBV28 to TRBJ1-1; D gene ambiguous. Germline assignment: CDR1 MDHEN and CDR2 SYDVKM. The CDR3 has 17 amino acids. V was clipped by 2 bases and J by 1 base, with 17 bases between them. Here the CDR3 reads CASSLGGLGEPNTEAFF. Here the CDR3 DNA reads TGTGCCAGCAGTTTAGGAGGATTGGGCGAGCCGAACACTGAAGCTTTCTTT.

The chain employs TRBV4-2 and TRBJ2-5; maybe TRBD2 (6 bases). The CDR3 consists of 15 residues. Germline values: CDR1 LGHNA, CDR2 YNFKEQ. The V and J ends lost 0 bases and 4 bases respectively, with 12 bases between them. CDR3 amino acids: CASSQDPTSRETQYF. In DNA, the CDR3 is TGTGCCAGCAGCCAAGATCCAACTAGCCGAGAGACCCAGTACTTC.

This clonotype occurred a few times. V and J are TRBV7-2 and TRBJ1-1; D remains unclear. The CDR3 has 14 residues. Per germline, CDR1 SGHTA and CDR2 FQGNSA. Trimming shortened V by 1 base and J by 5 bases, and 11 bases separated the two germline ends. The CDR3 DNA sequence: TGTGCCAGCAGCTTAGAAATCCAGCCAACTGAAGCTTTCTTT. It specifies CASSLEIQPTEAFF.

This clonotype was detected ten times or more. V gene TRBV28 combines with J gene TRBJ1-2, with D perhaps matching TRBD1 (5 bases). Trimming shortened V by 7 bases and J by 8 bases, and 20 bases separated the two germline ends. The V gene's germline CDR1 is MDHEN and CDR2 SYDVKM. This CDR3 has 14 residues. CDR3 in DNA: TGTGCCAGCATTACCGGGACGGCAGTCGCGGGCTACACCTTC. It codes for CASITGTAVAGYTF.

This clonotype was found many times. The V gene is TRBV12-3 or TRBV12-4, the J gene TRBJ2-5, with 12 bases that match TRBD2. The CDR3 has 15 residues. The ends lost 5 bases at V and 5 bases at J; junction bases unmatched: 6. The CDR3 here is CASSPALAGGETQYF. The DNA of the CDR3 is TGTGCCAGCAGTCCCGCGCTAGCGGGAGGGGAGACCCAGTACTTC.

The table lists this clonotype with many counts. The chain recombines TRBV2 with TRBJ1-1, with D unresolved. V was trimmed by 4 bases and J by 1 base, leaving 7 bases between them. The CDR3 has 13 residues. Germline V gives CDR1 SNHLY, CDR2 FYNNEI. The CDR3 sequence: CASSVYRNTEAFF. Written as DNA, the CDR3 is TGTGCCAGCAGTGTCTACCGGAACACTGAAGCTTTCTTT.

V usage is TRBV20-1 and J usage is TRBJ1-2; D is unclear. V lost 2 bases and J lost 4, with 11 bases in between. The length of the CDR3 is 13 residues. The germline V gene has CDR1 DFQATT and CDR2 SNEGSKA (reference sequence). The CDR3, as DNA: TGCAGTGCTAGATCCACAGAGATCTATGGCTACACCTTC. Translation: CSARSTEIYGYTF.

This clonotype was detected only a few times. The V call is TRBV3-1, the J call TRBJ2-7, with TRBD2 matching over 7 bases. Per germline, CDR1 LGHDT and CDR2 YNNKEL (reference sequence). The CDR3 is made up of 12 amino acids. V trimming: 9 bases; J trimming: 7 bases; junction bases outside the gene matches: 9. CDR3 sequence (DNA): TGTGCCAGTAGACAGACCGGGGGGGAGCAGTACTTC. Its translation is CASRQTGGEQYF.

This clonotype was seen more than once but under ten times. V usage is TRBV19 and J usage is TRBJ2-1; 7 bases are shared with TRBD2. The J segment lost 6 bases and the V segment lost 6 bases, leaving 20 bases of the junction unmatched. This CDR3 is built from 18 residues. CDR1 and CDR2 from the germline V gene are LNHDA and SQIVND (reference sequence). The CDR3 region has the DNA TGTGCCAGTAGCACGGGACTAAGCGTGGGAATCGGTGGCAATGAGCAGTTCTTC. Its translation: CASSTGLSVGIGGNEQFF.

The CDR3, as DNA: TGTGCCTGGAAAGGGAGCATGAACACTGAAGCTTTCTTT. It translates to CAWKGSMNTEAFF. V usage is TRBV30 and J usage is TRBJ1-1; D gene uncertain. CDR3 length: 13 amino acids. The V gene's germline CDR1 is GTSNPN and CDR2 SVGIG (reference sequence). Trimming took off 4 bases at V and 0 bases at J, with 9 bases between the two ends. The variable domain in full, completed from reference TRBV30 and TRBJ1-1, reads SQTIHQWPATLVQPVGSPLSLECTVEGTSNPNLYWYRQAAGRGLQLLFYSVGIGQISSEVPQNLSASRPQDRQFILSSKKLLLSDSGFYLCAWKGSMNTEAFFGQGTRLTVV.

This clonotype has a handful of counts. The genes are TRBV27 and TRBJ2-7; TRBD1 might be the D (6 bases). The germline V and J ends were trimmed by 4 bases and 2 bases, with 12 bases remaining between them. Germline V gene data show CDR1 as MNHEY and CDR2 as SMNVEV (reference sequence). CDR3 length: 14 residues. In nucleotides, the CDR3 is TGTGCCAGCAGTTCCCTCGACAGGACCTACGAGCAGTACTTC. It yields the protein CASSSLDRTYEQYF.

In its sample, this clonotype was seen many times. J is TRBJ2-5 and V is TRBV9, with D unresolved. This CDR3 spans 15 amino acids. Between the trimmed V and J ends, which lost 0 bases and 2 bases, there was a span of 11 bases. CDR1 and CDR2 (germline): SGDLS, YYNGEE. The CDR3 is CASSVGKAPQETQYF. In DNA form, the CDR3 reads TGTGCCAGCAGCGTAGGAAAGGCACCTCAAGAGACCCAGTACTTC.

With regard to this clonotype: A much larger clone is a single base away; this may be a read error. The CDR3 bases are TGCAGTGCCGAACGACTAGCGGGAGCCTACGAGCAGTACTTC. Protein sequence: CSAERLAGAYEQYF. The V gene is TRBV20-1, the J gene TRBJ2-7; 12 nucleotides line up with TRBD2. The germline V gene has CDR1 DFQATT and CDR2 SNEGSKA (reference sequence). The CDR3 totals 14 residues. V gave up 6 bases and J gave up 2 bases; unmatched junction bases: 5.

This clonotype was counted many times. CDR3 sequence reads: CASSFRTVNNSPLHF. CDR3 nucleotide sequence: TGTGCCAGCAGCTTCCGGACAGTAAATAATTCACCCCTCCACTTT. The chain employs TRBV12-3 or TRBV12-4 and TRBJ1-6; D possibly corresponds to TRBD1 (6 bases). The CDR3 spans 15 residues. Trimming removed 6 bases at V and 5 bases at J, with 14 bases between.

A remark on this clonotype: A much larger clone is a single base away; this may be a read error. The chain combines TRBV28 with TRBJ1-6; a possible D gene is TRBD1 (6 bases). V dropped 3 bases and J dropped 6 bases, with 12 bases sitting between them. The CDR3 totals 15 residues. Germline CDR1 reads MDHEN; CDR2 reads SYDVKM. The CDR3 sequence is CASSFTRDINSPLHF. The DNA for the CDR3 is TGTGCCAGCAGTTTCACCCGGGACATTAATTCACCCCTCCACTTT.

This clonotype was found a few times. J is TRBJ2-5 and V is TRBV5-4; possibly TRBD2 for D (5 bases). Trimming cost V 5 bases and J 4 bases, with 12 bases left between them. This CDR3 contains 13 residues. Germline-derived CDR1 and CDR2 are SGHNT and YYREEE (reference sequence). The CDR3: CASSSVFPETQYF. The DNA of the CDR3 is TGTGCCAGCAGTAGCGTCTTTCCAGAGACCCAGTACTTC.

This clonotype appeared many times. The J gene is TRBJ2-7, the V gene TRBV28; D may be TRBD1 (6 bases). Trimming removed 5 bases at V and 4 bases at J, with 12 bases between. This CDR3 is built from 13 residues. Germline assignment: CDR1 MDHEN and CDR2 SYDVKM. DNA of the CDR3: TGTGCCAGCAGTCCCGGACAGTATTACGAGCAGTACTTC. It specifies CASSPGQYYEQYF.

This clonotype was seen once. This may arise from a read error, as a much more abundant clone is one base away. V is TRBV28 and J is TRBJ2-7; TRBD1 matches 9 bases. CDR3 length: 16 amino acids. V gave up 1 base and J gave up 2 bases; unmatched junction bases: 6. In germline, CDR1 is MDHEN, CDR2 SYDVKM. CDR3 DNA: TGTGCCAGCAGTTTATACGGGACAGGGAGCGCCTACGAGCAGTACTTC. Amino acids: CASSLYGTGSAYEQYF.

The chain joins TRBV6-5 to TRBJ2-2; D is perhaps TRBD1 or TRBD2 (6 bases each). V lost 0 bases and J lost 0, with 11 bases in between. Germline V gene lookup returns CDR1 MNHEY and CDR2 SVGAGI. This CDR3 spans 17 amino acids. Here the CDR3 reads CASSYSNRGPNTGELFF. CDR3 in DNA: TGTGCCAGCAGTTACTCGAATCGGGGGCCGAACACCGGGGAGCTGTTTTTT.

In its sample, this clonotype was seen many times. This chain joins TRBV7-3 and TRBJ1-1; D might be TRBD1 (6 bases). This CDR3 spans 13 amino acids. The germline gives CDR1 SGHTA, CDR2 FQGTGA. V was trimmed by 4 bases and J by 5 bases, leaving 11 bases between them. The CDR3 nucleotides read TGTGCCAGCAGCTCAACAGGGCCAACTGAAGCTTTCTTT. It encodes CASSSTGPTEAFF.